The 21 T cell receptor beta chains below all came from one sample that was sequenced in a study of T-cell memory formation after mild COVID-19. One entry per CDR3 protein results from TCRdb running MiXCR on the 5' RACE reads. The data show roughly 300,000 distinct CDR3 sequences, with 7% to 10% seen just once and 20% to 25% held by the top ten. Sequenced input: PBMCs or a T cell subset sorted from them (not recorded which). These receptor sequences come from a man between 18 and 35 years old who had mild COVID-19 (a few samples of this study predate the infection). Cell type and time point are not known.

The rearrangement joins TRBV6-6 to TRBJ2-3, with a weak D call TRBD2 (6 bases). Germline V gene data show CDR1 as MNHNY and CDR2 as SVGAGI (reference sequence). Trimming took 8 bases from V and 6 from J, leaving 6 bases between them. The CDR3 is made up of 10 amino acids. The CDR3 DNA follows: TGTGCCAGCCTAGCGGATACGCAGTATTTT. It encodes CASLADTQYF.

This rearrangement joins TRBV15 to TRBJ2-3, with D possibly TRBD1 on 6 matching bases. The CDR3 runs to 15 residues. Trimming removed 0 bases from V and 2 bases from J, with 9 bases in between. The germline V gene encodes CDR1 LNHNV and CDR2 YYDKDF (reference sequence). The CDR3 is CATSRDRQATDTQYF. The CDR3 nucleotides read TGTGCCACCAGCAGAGATCGACAGGCCACAGATACGCAGTATTTT.

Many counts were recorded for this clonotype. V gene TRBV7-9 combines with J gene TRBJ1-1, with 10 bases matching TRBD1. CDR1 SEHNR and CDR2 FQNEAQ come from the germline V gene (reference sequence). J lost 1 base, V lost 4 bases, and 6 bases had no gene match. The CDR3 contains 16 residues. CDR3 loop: CASSSRDRGENTEAFF. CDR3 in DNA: TGTGCCAGCAGCTCCCGGGACAGGGGAGAGAACACTGAAGCTTTCTTT.

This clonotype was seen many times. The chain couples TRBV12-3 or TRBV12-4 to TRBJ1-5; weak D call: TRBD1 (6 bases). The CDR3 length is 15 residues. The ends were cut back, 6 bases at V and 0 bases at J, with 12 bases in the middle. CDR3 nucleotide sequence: TGTGCCAGCAGAGCGACACAGGGTAGCAATCAGCCCCAGCATTTT. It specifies CASRATQGSNQPQHF.

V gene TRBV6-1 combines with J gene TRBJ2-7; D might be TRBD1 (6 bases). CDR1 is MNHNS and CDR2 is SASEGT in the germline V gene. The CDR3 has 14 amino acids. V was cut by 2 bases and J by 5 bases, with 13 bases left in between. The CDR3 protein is CASSEPAEGDEQYV. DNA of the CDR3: TGTGCCAGCAGTGAACCGGCCGAGGGGGACGAGCAGTACGTC.

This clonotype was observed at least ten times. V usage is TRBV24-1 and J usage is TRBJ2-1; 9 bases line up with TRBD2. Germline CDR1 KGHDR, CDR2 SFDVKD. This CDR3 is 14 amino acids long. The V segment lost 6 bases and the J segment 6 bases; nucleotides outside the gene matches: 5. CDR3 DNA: TGTGCCACCAGTCCTAGCGGGGATATCAATGAGCAGTTCTTC. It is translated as CATSPSGDINEQFF.

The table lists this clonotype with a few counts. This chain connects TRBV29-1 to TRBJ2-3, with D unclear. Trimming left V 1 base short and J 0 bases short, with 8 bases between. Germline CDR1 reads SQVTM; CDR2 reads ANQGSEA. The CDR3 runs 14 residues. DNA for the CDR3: TGCAGCGTTGAAGTCGGGTCTAGCACAGATACGCAGTATTTT. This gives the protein CSVEVGSSTDTQYF.

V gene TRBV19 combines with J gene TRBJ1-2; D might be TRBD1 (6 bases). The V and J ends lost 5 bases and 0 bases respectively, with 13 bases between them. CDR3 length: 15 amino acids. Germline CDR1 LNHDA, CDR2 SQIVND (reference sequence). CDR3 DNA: TGTGCCAGTAGTGATCAGGACAGCGCTAACTATGGCTACACCTTC. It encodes CASSDQDSANYGYTF.

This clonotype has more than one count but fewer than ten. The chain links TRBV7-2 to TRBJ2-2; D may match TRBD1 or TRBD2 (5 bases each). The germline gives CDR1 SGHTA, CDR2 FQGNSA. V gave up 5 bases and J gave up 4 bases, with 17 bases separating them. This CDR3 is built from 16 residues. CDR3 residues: CASSREGTTGTGELFF. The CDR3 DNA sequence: TGTGCCAGCAGCCGTGAGGGGACCACAGGCACCGGGGAGCTGTTTTTT.

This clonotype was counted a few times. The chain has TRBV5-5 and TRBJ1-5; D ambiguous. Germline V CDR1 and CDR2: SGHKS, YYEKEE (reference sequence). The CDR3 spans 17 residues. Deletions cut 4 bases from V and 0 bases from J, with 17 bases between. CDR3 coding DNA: TGTGCCAGCAGCCTATGGACGGGCAGCATTAGCAATCAGCCCCAGCATTTT. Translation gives CASSLWTGSISNQPQHF.

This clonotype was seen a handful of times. CDR3 sequence reads: CATSRDTGELFF. In DNA, the CDR3 is TGTGCCACCTCACGGGACACCGGGGAGCTGTTTTTT. V usage is TRBV28 and J usage is TRBJ2-2; D call uncertain. The germline V and J ends were trimmed by 10 bases and 3 bases, with 9 bases remaining between them. The CDR3 loop spans 12 amino acids. CDR1 and CDR2 (germline): MDHEN, SYDVKM.

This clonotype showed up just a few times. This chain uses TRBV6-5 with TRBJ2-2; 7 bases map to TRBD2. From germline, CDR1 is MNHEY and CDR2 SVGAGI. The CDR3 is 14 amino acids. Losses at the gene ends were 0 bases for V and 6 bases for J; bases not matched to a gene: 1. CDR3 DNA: TGTGCCAGCAGTTACTCGACTAGCCCCGGGGAGCTGTTTTTT. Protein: CASSYSTSPGELFF.

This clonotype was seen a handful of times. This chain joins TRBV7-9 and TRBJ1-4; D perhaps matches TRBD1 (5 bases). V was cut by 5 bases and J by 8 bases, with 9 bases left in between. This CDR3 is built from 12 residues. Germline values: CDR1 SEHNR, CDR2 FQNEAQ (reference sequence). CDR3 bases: TGTGCCAGCAGCCTCCGGGACGAAAAACTGTTTTTT. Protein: CASSLRDEKLFF.

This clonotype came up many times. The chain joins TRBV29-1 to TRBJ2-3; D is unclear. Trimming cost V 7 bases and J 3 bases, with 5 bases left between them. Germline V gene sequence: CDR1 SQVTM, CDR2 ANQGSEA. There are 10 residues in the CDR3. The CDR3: CSAITDTQYF. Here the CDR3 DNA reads TGCAGCGCGATTACAGATACGCAGTATTTT.

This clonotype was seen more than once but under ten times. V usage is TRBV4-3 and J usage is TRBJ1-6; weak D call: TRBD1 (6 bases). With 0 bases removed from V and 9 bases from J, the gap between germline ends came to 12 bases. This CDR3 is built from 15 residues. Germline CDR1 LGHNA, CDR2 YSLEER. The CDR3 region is CASSQENREASPLHF. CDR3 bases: TGCGCCAGCAGCCAAGAAAACAGGGAGGCTTCACCCCTCCACTTT.

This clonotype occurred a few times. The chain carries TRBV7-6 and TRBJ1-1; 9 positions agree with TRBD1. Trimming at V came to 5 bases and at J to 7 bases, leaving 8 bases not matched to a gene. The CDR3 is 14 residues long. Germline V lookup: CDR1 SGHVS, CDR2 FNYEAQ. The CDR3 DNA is TGTGCCAGCAGCCCGGGGACAGGGAACCTTGAAGCTTTCTTT. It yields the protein CASSPGTGNLEAFF. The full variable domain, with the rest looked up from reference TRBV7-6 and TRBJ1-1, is GAGVSQSPRYKVTKRGQDVALRCDPISGHVSLYWYRQALGQGPEFLTYFNYEAQQDKSGLPNDRFSAERPEGSISTLTIQRTEQRDSAMYRCASSPGTGNLEAFFGQGTRLTVV.

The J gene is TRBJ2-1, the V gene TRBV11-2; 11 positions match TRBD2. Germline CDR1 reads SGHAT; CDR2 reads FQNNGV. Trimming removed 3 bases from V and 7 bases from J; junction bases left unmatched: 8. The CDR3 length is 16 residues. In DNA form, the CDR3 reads TGTGCCAGCAGCTTCTCGGTTAGCGGGGGGGTTAATGAGCAGTTCTTC. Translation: CASSFSVSGGVNEQFF.

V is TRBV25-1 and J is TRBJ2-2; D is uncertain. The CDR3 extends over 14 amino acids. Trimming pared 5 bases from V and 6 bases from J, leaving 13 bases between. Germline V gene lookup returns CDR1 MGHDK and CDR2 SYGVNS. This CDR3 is CASSPLEMAGELFF. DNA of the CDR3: TGTGCCAGCAGTCCCCTCGAGATGGCCGGGGAGCTGTTTTTT.

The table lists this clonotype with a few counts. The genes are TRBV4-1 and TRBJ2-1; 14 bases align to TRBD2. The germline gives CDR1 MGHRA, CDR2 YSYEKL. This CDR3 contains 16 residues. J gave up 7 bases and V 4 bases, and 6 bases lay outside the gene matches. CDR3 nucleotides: TGCGCCAGCAGCCCGGGGACTAGCGGGGGACGTAATGAGCAGTTCTTC. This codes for CASSPGTSGGRNEQFF.

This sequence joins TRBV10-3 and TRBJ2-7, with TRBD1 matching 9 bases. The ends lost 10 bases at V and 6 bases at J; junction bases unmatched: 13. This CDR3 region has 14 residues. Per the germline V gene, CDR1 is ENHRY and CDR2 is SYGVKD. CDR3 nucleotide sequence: TGTGCCACTAACACCGGGACAGGGTCCCCCGAGCAGTACTTC. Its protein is CATNTGTGSPEQYF.

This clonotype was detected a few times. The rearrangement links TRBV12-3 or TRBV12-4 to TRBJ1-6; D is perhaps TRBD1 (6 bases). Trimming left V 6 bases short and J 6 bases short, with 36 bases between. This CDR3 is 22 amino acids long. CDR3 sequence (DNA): TGTGCCAGCAGCAACGGTGACAGGTTACGGGTTGGGTCGGTATTCGGTAATTCACCCCTCCACTTT. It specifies CASSNGDRLRVGSVFGNSPLHF.